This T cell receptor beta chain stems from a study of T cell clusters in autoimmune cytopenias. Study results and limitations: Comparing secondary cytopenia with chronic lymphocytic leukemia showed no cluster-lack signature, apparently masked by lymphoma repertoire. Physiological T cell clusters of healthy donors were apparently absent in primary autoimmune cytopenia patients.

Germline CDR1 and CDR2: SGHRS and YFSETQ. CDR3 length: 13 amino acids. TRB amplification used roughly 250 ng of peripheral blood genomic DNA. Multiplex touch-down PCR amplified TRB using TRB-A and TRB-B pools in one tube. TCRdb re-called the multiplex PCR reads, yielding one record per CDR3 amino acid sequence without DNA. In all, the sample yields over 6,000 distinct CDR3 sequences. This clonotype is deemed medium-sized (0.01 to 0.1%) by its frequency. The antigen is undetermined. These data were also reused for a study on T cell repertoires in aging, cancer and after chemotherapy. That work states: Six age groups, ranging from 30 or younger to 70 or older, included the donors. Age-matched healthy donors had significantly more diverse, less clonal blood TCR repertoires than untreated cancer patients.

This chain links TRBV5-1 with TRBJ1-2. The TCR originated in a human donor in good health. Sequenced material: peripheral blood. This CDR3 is CASSYDTNYGYTF.